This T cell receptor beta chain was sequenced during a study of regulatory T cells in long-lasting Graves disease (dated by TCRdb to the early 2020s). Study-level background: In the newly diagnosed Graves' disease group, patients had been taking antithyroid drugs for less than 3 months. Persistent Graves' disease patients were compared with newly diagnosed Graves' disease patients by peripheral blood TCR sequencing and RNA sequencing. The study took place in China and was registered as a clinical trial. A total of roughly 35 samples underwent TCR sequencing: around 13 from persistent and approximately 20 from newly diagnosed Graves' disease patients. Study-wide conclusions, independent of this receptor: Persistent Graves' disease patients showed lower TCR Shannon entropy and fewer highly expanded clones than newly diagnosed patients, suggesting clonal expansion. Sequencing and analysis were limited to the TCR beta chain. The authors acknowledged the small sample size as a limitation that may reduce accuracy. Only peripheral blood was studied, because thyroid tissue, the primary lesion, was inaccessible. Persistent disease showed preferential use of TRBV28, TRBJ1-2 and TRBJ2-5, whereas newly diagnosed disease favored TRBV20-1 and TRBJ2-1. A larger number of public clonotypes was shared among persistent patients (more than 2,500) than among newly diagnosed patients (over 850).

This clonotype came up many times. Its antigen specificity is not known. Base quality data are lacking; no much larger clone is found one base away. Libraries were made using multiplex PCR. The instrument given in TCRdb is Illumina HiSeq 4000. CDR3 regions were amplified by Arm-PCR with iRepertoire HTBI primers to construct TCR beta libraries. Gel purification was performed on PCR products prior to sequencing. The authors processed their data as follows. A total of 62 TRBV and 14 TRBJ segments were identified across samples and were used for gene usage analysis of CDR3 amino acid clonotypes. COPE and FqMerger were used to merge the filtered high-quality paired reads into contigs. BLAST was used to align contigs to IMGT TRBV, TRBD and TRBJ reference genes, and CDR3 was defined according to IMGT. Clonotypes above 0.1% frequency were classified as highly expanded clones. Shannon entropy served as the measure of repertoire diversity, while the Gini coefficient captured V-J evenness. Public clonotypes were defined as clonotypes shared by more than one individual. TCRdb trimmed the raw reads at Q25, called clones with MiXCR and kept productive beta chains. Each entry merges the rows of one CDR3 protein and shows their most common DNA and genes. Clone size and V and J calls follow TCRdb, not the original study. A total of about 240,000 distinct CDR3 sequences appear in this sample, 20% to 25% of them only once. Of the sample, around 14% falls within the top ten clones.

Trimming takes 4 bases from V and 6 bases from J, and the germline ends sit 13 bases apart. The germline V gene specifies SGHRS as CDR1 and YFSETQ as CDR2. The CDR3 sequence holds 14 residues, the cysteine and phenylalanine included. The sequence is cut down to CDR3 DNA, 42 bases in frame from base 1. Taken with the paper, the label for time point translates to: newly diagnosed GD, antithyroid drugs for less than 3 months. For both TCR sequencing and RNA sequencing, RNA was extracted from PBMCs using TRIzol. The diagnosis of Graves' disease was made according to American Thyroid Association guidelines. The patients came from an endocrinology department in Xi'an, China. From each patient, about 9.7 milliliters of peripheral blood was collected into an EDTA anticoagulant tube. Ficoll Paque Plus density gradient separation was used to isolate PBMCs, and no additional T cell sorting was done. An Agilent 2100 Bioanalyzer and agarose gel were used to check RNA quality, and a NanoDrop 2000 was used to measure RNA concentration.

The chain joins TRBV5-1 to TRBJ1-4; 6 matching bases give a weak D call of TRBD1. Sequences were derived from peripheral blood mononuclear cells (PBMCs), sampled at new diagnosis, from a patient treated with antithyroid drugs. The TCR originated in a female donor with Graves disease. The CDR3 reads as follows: CASSEGGSYEKLFF. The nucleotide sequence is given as TGCGCCAGCAGCGAAGGGGGTTCTTATGAAAAACTGTTTTTT.